Each of the 19 T cell receptor beta chains below was sequenced from the same sample in a study of shared clonotypes between healthy human individuals. Profiling relied on immunoSEQ multiplex PCR, and the TCRdb table lists in-frame clones only, not all of them. The repertoire holds some 480,000 clones, with roughly 85% as singletons. Material: PBMCs. The receptors stem from a woman aged 40-49 years in good health. Some clones in this sample may be carry-over from other donors' samples.

This clone occurred once. V and J are TRBV18 and TRBJ1-1, with no clear D. This CDR3 has 16 residues. CDR1 and CDR2 (germline): KGHSH, LQKENI. Trimming removed 4 bases at V and 2 bases at J, with 17 bases between. In DNA form, the CDR3 reads TGTGCCAGCTCACGTCAGTGGTCGGGAGATAACACTGAAGCTTTCTTT. Residues: CASSRQWSGDNTEAFF.

CDR3 DNA: TGTGCCAGCAAGGCGGACAGGGGAGACAATGAGCAGTTCTTC. The encoded protein is CASKADRGDNEQFF. The rearrangement uses TRBV19 and TRBJ2-1; TRBD1 aligns across 9 bases. Germline lookup yields CDR1 LNHDA and CDR2 SQIVND (reference sequence). CDR3 length: 14 residues. The junction had 8 bases not matched to a gene; V was cut back by 9 bases and J by 5 bases.

V is TRBV28 and J is TRBJ2-1; TRBD1 or TRBD2 may be the D gene (7 bases each). The CDR3 sequence is 15 residues long. V dropped 5 bases and J dropped 6 bases, with 17 bases sitting between them. Germline CDR1 and CDR2: MDHEN and SYDVKM. CDR3 amino acids: CASSSGTEVVNEQFF. The CDR3 DNA follows: TGTGCCAGCAGTAGCGGGACAGAGGTAGTCAATGAGCAGTTCTTC.

The gene calls are TRBV19 and TRBJ2-6, with a weak D call TRBD1 (6 bases). The germline gives CDR1 LNHDA, CDR2 SQIVND (reference sequence). CDR3 length equals 14 residues. V was trimmed by 6 bases and J by 3 bases, leaving 9 bases between them. The CDR3 nucleotides are TGTGCCAGTAGCCACAGGGTTGGGGCCAACGTCCTGACTTTC. Protein product: CASSHRVGANVLTF.

CDR3 sequence reads: CASRASGGGRDTQYF. The CDR3 DNA follows: TGTGCCAGCAGAGCTAGCGGAGGTGGGCGGGATACGCAGTATTTT. The rearrangement uses TRBV6-1 and TRBJ2-3; 7 bases align to TRBD2. J gave up 6 bases and V 6 bases, and 12 bases lay outside the gene matches. CDR1 is MNHNS, CDR2 SASEGT, per germline. CDR3 size: 15 residues.

V and J are TRBV19 and TRBJ2-7, with 7 bases lining up with TRBD2. The CDR3 is 14 residues long. CDR1 and CDR2 (germline): LNHDA, SQIVND (reference sequence). With 3 bases clipped from V and 2 bases from J, the junction kept 4 bases outside the gene matches. CDR3 nucleotide sequence: TGTGCCAGTAGTATTGGGGGGGACGCCTACGAGCAGTACTTC. Translated, it gives CASSIGGDAYEQYF. Together with reference TRBV19 and TRBJ2-7, the CDR3 gives the full variable domain: DGGITQSPKYLFRKEGQNVTLSCEQNLNHDAMYWYRQDPGQGLRLIYYSQIVNDFQKGDIAEGYSVSREKKESFPLTVTSAQKNPTAFYLCASSIGGDAYEQYFGPGTRLTVT.

The J gene is TRBJ1-5, the V gene TRBV19; D may be TRBD1 (5 bases). Deletions cut 3 bases from V and 5 bases from J, with 11 bases between. The CDR3 is made up of 14 amino acids. CDR1 and CDR2 from the germline V gene are LNHDA and SQIVND (reference sequence). CDR3 bases: TGTGCCAGTAGTATTCTGGGCAGGGATCAGCCCCAGCATTTT. Encoded protein: CASSILGRDQPQHF. The complete variable domain, with remaining parts taken from reference TRBV19 and TRBJ1-5, reads DGGITQSPKYLFRKEGQNVTLSCEQNLNHDAMYWYRQDPGQGLRLIYYSQIVNDFQKGDIAEGYSVSREKKESFPLTVTSAQKNPTAFYLCASSILGRDQPQHFGDGTRLSIL.

This clone was counted only a few times. For the CDR3, the DNA is TGTGCCAGCAGTTTATTGGGACAGAACCTGCGGACCCAGTACTTC. It is translated as CASSLLGQNLRTQYF. The chain uses TRBV28 and TRBJ2-5, with 7 nucleotides matching TRBD1. CDR1 and CDR2 (germline): MDHEN, SYDVKM. CDR3 length: 15 residues. J was trimmed by 7 bases and V by 1 base; bases with no gene match: 9.

This sequence joins TRBV25-1 and TRBJ2-5; 8 positions agree with TRBD2. This CDR3 has 16 residues. CDR1 and CDR2 (germline): MGHDK, SYGVNS. The trim removed 3 bases at V and 7 bases at J, leaving 13 bases unmatched. Here the CDR3 DNA reads TGTGCCAGCAGTGACCCCGGGACTAGGATAAGAGGGACCCAGTACTTC. This encodes CASSDPGTRIRGTQYF.

Here the CDR3 reads CASSQKVGQGPYEQYF. In DNA form, the CDR3 reads TGCGCCAGCAGCCAAAAGGTAGGACAGGGACCCTACGAGCAGTACTTC. The chain links TRBV4-1 to TRBJ2-7; 8 bases are a match to TRBD1. Germline V gene lookup returns CDR1 MGHRA and CDR2 YSYEKL. The CDR3 has 16 amino acids. V trimming: 2 bases; J trimming: 2 bases; junction bases outside the gene matches: 8.

The chain has TRBV19 and TRBJ2-1, with TRBD2 matching over 10 bases. V dropped 3 bases and J dropped 5; count of bases not matched to a gene: 13. The CDR3 consists of 18 residues. The germline CDR1 and CDR2 sequences are LNHDA and SQIVND (reference sequence). CDR3 sequence (DNA): TGTGCCAGTAGTATTCGTAGCGGGAGGACGATAATAAACAATGAGCAGTTCTTC. Translating it yields CASSIRSGRTIINNEQFF.

V and J are TRBV27 and TRBJ2-1; D is unclear. V shed 7 bases and J shed 6 bases, with 19 bases lying between them. Per the germline V gene, CDR1 is MNHEY and CDR2 is SMNVEV (reference sequence). The CDR3 has 15 amino acids. Written as DNA, the CDR3 is TGTGCCAGCACCTTGCGAGGTTCGCAGGCCAATGAGCAGTTCTTC. Translation: CASTLRGSQANEQFF.

The rearrangement joins TRBV29-1 to TRBJ2-3; D not resolved. The germline V gene has CDR1 SQVTM and CDR2 ANQGSEA. Trimming shortened V by 4 bases and J by 4 bases, and 12 bases separated the two germline ends. This CDR3 is 13 amino acids long. The CDR3 here is CSVASVGPDTQYF. The DNA for the CDR3 is TGCAGCGTTGCGAGTGTGGGCCCAGATACGCAGTATTTT.

This chain uses TRBV18 with TRBJ2-5, with a tentative D call TRBD1 (5 bases). V lost 4 bases and J lost 1, with 13 bases in between. This CDR3 contains 15 residues. CDR1 and CDR2 (germline): KGHSH, LQKENI. The CDR3 coding sequence is TGTGCCAGCTCACTCACCTTCGACAGCCAAGAGACCCAGTACTTC. Translating gives CASSLTFDSQETQYF.

The CDR3 sequence: CASNGQSSYEQYF. The CDR3 DNA sequence: TGTGCCAGCAACGGGCAAAGCTCCTACGAGCAGTACTTC. V and J are TRBV28 and TRBJ2-7, with no clear D. The CDR3 loop spans 13 amino acids. Germline loops: CDR1 MDHEN, CDR2 SYDVKM. The ends were cut back, 7 bases at V and 0 bases at J, with 10 bases in the middle.

CDR3 sequence: CASSSQGRRLAFNTQYF. In nucleotides, the CDR3 is TGTGCCAGCAGCTCGCAAGGCCGGAGACTAGCTTTTAATACGCAGTATTTT. The chain carries TRBV7-2 and TRBJ2-3; 7 positions agree with TRBD2. The germline V gene encodes CDR1 SGHTA and CDR2 FQGNSA. This CDR3 region has 17 residues. With V trimmed by 4 bases and J by 7 bases, 17 bases remained unmatched.

The chain recombines TRBV2 with TRBJ2-2; 9 bases agree with TRBD1. V was clipped by 7 bases and J by 4 bases; unmatched bases: 4. This CDR3 region has 14 residues. Germline assignment: CDR1 SNHLY and CDR2 FYNNEI. The CDR3 region has the DNA TGTGCCAGCATAGGACAGGGGTCCACCGGGGAGCTGTTTTTT. Translation: CASIGQGSTGELFF.

Remarks on this clone: Other DNA sequences in this specimen translate into the identical CDR3. The chain carries TRBV5-1 and TRBJ2-2, with 7 bases that match TRBD1. Germline assignment: CDR1 SGHRS and CDR2 YFSETQ. The CDR3 length is 16 residues. V trimming: 0 bases; J trimming: 6 bases; junction bases outside the gene matches: 8. The CDR3 sequence is CASSLVSGGSAGELFF. In DNA form, the CDR3 reads TGCGCCAGCAGCTTGGTCTCAGGGGGATCGGCCGGGGAGCTGTTTTTT. Filled out from reference TRBV5-1 and TRBJ2-2, the complete variable domain reads KAGVTQTPRYLIKTRGQQVTLSCSPISGHRSVSWYQQTPGQGLQFLFEYFSETQRNKGNFPGRFSGRQFSNSRSEMNVSTLELGDSALYLCASSLVSGGSAGELFFGEGSRLTVL.

A word on this clone: The junction and the germline gene differ at one end; a read error may be behind it. The chain couples TRBV7-9 to TRBJ2-3; weak D call: TRBD2 (5 bases). The CDR3 sequence is 13 residues long. Germline V lookup: CDR1 SEHNR, CDR2 FQNEAQ (reference sequence). DNA for the CDR3: TGTGCCAGCAGCTTAGAAGCCGGGATCAATCGCCCTTTT. Its protein product is CASSLEAGINRPF.